This T cell receptor beta chain was identified during a study of T cells after yellow fever vaccination. The study's findings and limits: Bulk-population clonotypes that are abundant could appear as contaminants in FACS-sorted repertoires. Once the booster was given, most primary-vaccination clones reappeared, at just under 98% for CD4 and roughly 91% for CD8. Weaker, the secondary response had a peak occurring faster, on day 5 versus 15.

Germline V CDR1 and CDR2: SGHTA, FQGNSA. There are 14 residues in the CDR3. V was cut by 4 bases and J by 6 bases, with 13 bases left in between. Production of TCR cDNA was by 5'RACE template switching, which also added a universal primer site and UMIs. In TCRdb, the 5' RACE reads were re-called with MiXCR into one record per CDR3 protein. The data hold 500,000 to 550,000 distinct CDR3 sequences, with 20% to 25% observed a single time. As regards this clonotype: Its antigen is not identified.

This specimen was PBMCs, taken 20 to 25 days after the first yellow fever vaccination. The receptor was derived from a man between 18 and 35 years old who received the YFV17D yellow fever vaccine. V gene TRBV7-2 combines with J gene TRBJ2-1; the D is unclear. The CDR3 reads CASSWARARNEQFF. The CDR3 nucleotides are TGTGCCAGCAGCTGGGCTCGGGCCCGCAATGAGCAGTTCTTC.